This T cell receptor (beta chain) derives from a study of blood T cell repertoires in COVID-19. Overall study: The samples span acute and convalescent COVID-19 from the United States, Italy and Spain. Sample material is recorded as cDNA or gDNA derived from T cells, B-cell-depleted T cells, or PBMCs.

The CDR3 extends over 17 amino acids. V shed 6 bases and J 4 bases; nucleotides not matched to a gene: 15. CDR1 and CDR2 (germline): MDHEN, SYDVKM. Original data processing: Amplification of reference gene primers was used by the study to estimate nucleated cell counts. Assay used: immunoSEQ multiplex PCR; TCRdb lists only in-frame clones, some missing. V and J calls and clone size are copied from that table; D and trimming were computed from the DNA. The table has over 130,000 clones, about 83% seen once; the top ten hold 8% to 9%. Sequenced: peripheral blood. The chain joins TRBV28 to TRBJ1-2, with TRBD1 identical over 9 bases. This TCR was sampled from a young man with COVID-19, enrolled during active disease. Here the CDR3 DNA reads TGTGCCAGCAGAGCGAGCCCCCGGACAGGGGCTGTCTATGGCTACACCTTC. Translating it yields CASRASPRTGAVYGYTF.